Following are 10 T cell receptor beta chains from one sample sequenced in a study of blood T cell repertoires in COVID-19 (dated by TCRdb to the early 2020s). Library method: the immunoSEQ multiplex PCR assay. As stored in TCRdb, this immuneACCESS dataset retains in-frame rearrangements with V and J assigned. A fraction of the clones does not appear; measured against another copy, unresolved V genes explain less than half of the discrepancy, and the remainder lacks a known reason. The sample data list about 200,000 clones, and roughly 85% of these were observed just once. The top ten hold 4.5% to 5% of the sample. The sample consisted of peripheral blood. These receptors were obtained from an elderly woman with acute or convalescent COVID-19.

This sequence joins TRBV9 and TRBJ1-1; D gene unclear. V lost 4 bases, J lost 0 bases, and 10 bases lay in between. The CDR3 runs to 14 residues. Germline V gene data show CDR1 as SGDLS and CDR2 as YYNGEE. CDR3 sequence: CASSSSGLNTEAFF. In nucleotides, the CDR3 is TGTGCCAGCAGCTCATCAGGTTTGAACACTGAAGCTTTCTTT. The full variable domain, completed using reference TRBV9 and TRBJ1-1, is DSGVTQTPKHLITATGQRVTLRCSPRSGDLSVYWYQQSLDQGLQFLIQYYNGEERAKGNILERFSAQQFPDLHSELNLSSLELGDSALYFCASSSSGLNTEAFFGQGTRLTVV.

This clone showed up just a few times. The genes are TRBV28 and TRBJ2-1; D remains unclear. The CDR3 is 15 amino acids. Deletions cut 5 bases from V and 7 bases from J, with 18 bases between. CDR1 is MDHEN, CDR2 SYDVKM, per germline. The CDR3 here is CASSTVGWQTNEQFF. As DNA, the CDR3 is TGTGCCAGCAGTACCGTCGGTTGGCAGACTAATGAGCAGTTCTTC. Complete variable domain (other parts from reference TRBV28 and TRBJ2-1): DVKVTQSSRYLVKRTGEKVFLECVQDMDHENMFWYRQDPGLGLRLIYFSYDVKMKEKGDIPEGYSVSREKKERFSLILESASTNQTSMYLCASSTVGWQTNEQFFGPGTRLTVL.

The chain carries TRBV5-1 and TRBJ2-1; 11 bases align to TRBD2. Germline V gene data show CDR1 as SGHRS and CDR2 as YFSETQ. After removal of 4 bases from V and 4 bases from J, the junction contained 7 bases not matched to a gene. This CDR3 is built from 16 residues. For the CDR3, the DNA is TGCGCCAGCAGCCGGGTAGGGACTAGCGGTTACAATGAGCAGTTCTTC. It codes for CASSRVGTSGYNEQFF.

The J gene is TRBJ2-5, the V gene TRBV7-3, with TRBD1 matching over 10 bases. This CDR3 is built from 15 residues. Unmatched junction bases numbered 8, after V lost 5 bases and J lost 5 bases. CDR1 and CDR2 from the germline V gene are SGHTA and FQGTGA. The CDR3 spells CASSPDRGRGETQYF. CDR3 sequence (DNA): TGTGCCAGCAGCCCCGACAGGGGGCGCGGGGAGACCCAGTACTTC.

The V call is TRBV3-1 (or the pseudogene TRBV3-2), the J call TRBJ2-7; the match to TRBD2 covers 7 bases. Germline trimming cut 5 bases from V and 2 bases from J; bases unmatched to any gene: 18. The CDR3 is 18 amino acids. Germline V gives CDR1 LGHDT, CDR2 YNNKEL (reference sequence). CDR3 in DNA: TGTGCCAGCAGCTTAACGGGACTACCCTATACCCCCCCCTACGAGCAGTACTTC. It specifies CASSLTGLPYTPPYEQYF.

The CDR3 protein is CASRDTRNTEAFF. CDR3 coding DNA: TGTGCCAGCAGAGATACACGGAACACTGAAGCTTTCTTT. The V call is TRBV2, the J call TRBJ1-1, with unresolved D. Germline CDR1 is SNHLY and CDR2 is FYNNEI. The CDR3 is 13 residues long. The ends were cut back, 6 bases at V and 1 base at J, with 9 bases in the middle.

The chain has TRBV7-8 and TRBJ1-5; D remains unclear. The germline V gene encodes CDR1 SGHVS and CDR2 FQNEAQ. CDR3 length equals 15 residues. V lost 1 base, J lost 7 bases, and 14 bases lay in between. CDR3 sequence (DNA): TGTGCCAGCAGCTTAGAAGGCCGGAGCGGCCAGCCCCAGCATTTT. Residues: CASSLEGRSGQPQHF.

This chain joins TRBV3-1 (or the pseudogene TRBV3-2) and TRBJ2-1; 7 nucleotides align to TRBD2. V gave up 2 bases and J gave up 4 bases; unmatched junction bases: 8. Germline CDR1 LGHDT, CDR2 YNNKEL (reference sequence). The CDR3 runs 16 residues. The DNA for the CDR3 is TGTGCCAGCAGCCAAATTTTCGGGGGAGGGTACAATGAGCAGTTCTTC. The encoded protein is CASSQIFGGGYNEQFF.

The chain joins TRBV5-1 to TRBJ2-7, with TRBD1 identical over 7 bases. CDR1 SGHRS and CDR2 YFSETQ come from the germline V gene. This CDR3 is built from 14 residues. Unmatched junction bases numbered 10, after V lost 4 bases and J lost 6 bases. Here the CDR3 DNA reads TGCGCCAGCAGCCAACCTGACAGGGTGGGCGAGCAGTACTTC. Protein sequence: CASSQPDRVGEQYF.

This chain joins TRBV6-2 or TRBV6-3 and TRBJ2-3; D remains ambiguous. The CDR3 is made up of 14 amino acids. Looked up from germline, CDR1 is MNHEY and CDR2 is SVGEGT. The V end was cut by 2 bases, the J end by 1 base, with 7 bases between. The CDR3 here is CASSYPGGTDTQYF. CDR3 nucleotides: TGTGCCAGCAGTTACCCGGGTGGCACAGATACGCAGTATTTT.